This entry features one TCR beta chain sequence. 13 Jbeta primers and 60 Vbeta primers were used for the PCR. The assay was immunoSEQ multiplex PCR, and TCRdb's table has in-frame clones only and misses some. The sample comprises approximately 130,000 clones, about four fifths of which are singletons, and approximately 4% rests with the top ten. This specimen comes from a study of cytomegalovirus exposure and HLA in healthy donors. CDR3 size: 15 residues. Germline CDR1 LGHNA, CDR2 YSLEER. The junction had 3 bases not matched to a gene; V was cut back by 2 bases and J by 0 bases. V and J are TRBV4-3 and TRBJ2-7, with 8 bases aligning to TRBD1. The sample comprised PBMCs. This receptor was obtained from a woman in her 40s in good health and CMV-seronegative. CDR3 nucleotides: TGCGCCAGCAGCCAATCAGGGGGCCCCTCCTACGAGCAGTACTTC. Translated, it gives CASSQSGGPSYEQYF.